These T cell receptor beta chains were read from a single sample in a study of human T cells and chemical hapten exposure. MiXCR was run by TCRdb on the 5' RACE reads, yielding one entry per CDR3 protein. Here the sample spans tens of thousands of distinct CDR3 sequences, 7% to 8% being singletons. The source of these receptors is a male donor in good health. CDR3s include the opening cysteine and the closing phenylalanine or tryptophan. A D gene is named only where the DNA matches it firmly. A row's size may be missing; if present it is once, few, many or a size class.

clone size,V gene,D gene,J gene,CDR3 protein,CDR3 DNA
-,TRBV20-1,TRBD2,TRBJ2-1,CSALLAGGAYNEQFF,TGCAGTGCTCTCTTAGCGGGGGGGGCCTACAATGAGCAGTTCTTC
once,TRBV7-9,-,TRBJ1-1,CASSFEAISNTEAFF,TGTGCCAGCAGCTTCGAAGCGATATCGAACACTGAAGCTTTCTTT
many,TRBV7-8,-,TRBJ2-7,CASSRHWGGRDEQYF,TGTGCCAGCAGCCGTCACTGGGGAGGAAGGGACGAGCAGTACTTC
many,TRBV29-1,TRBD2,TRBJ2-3,CSVDGGQNKAGGAGTDTQYF,TGCAGCGTGGATGGAGGACAGAATAAAGCGGGGGGGGCCGGCACAGATACGCAGTATTTT
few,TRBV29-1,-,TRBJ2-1,CSVEESGNEQFF,TGCAGCGTTGAAGAATCCGGGAATGAGCAGTTCTTC
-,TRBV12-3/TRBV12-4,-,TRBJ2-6,CASSLSASGANVLTF,TGTGCCAGCAGTTTATCCGCCTCTGGGGCCAACGTCCTGACTTTC
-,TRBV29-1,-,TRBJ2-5,CSSGVGGAGKTQYF,TGCAGCTCTGGTGTAGGGGGCGCGGGAAAGACCCAGTACTTC
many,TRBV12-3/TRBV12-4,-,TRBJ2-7,CASRQGYEQYF,TGTGCCAGCAGGCAGGGGTACGAGCAGTACTTC
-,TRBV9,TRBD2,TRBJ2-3,CASSVSASGGVTDTQYF,TGTGCCAGCAGCGTATCGGCTAGCGGGGGTGTCACAGATACGCAGTATTTT
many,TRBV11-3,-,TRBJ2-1,CASSLGEPSYNEQFF,TGTGCCAGCAGCTTAGGGGAGCCCTCCTACAATGAGCAGTTCTTC
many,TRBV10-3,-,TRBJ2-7,CAISEPHRRSSYEQYF,TGTGCCATCAGTGAGCCCCATCGACGGAGCTCCTACGAGCAGTACTTC
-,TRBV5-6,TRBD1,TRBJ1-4,CASRPRQGGDSGNEKLFF,TGTGCCAGCAGACCGCGACAGGGAGGGGATTCGGGTAATGAAAAACTGTTTTTT
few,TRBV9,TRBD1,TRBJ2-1,CASSVAQGAEQFF,TGTGCCAGCAGCGTAGCTCAGGGGGCTGAGCAGTTCTTC
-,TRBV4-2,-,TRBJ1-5,CASSQERVREGNQPQHF,TGTGCCAGCAGCCAAGAGAGGGTCAGGGAGGGCAATCAGCCCCAGCATTTT